Listed below are T cell receptor beta chains from one sample, sequenced in a study of cytomegalovirus exposure and HLA in healthy donors. The method was immunoSEQ multiplex PCR; TCRdb's version includes in-frame clones alone and lacks a portion of them. The sample includes around 40,000 clones, approximately 72% of them seen just once. Sequenced sample: PBMCs. All receptors come from a woman aged 25 to 39 in good health and CMV-seronegative. Each CDR3 is given with its conserved first and last residue. A D gene is named only where the DNA matches it firmly. Expanded clones get a size class; other rows say once, few or many, or leave the size out.

clone size	D gene	V gene	CDR3 length	J gene	CDR3 DNA	CDR3 protein
NA	NA	TRBV7-9	16	TRBJ2-3	TGTGCCAGCAGCCCTCCACTTGGGACTCGGCGAGATACGCAGTATTTT	CASSPPLGTRRDTQYF
NA	TRBD2	TRBV4-2	19	TRBJ2-1	TGTGCCAGCAGCCAAGATCCCCCAAGCGGGGGGGTTATGAGCAATGAGCAGTTCTTC	CASSQDPPSGGVMSNEQFF
NA	NA	TRBV6-5	13	TRBJ2-5	TGTGCCAGCAGTAGCTGGGCGAAAGAGACCCAGTACTTC	CASSSWAKETQYF
NA	NA	TRBV7-7	13	TRBJ1-2	TGTGCCAGCACCGCTGGAGGACTCTATGGCTACACCTTC	CASTAGGLYGYTF
NA	NA	TRBV19	12	TRBJ2-3	TGTGCCAGTAGTCGAGGCCCAGATACGCAGTATTTT	CASSRGPDTQYF
few	NA	TRBV4-1	16	TRBJ2-1	TGCGCCAGCAGCCAAGATGACTGGGTGCGATCCAATGAGCAGTTCTTC	CASSQDDWVRSNEQFF
NA	NA	TRBV30	14	TRBJ1-6	TGTGCCTGGAGTTTAGGTTTTGAGGATTCACCCCTCCACTTT	CAWSLGFEDSPLHF
NA	TRBD1	TRBV6-1	15	TRBJ2-5	TGTGCCAGCAGTGACCCCGGGACAGGGAGGGAGACCCAGTACTTC	CASSDPGTGRETQYF
few	NA	TRBV18	14	TRBJ1-4	TGTGCCAGCTTCACTTCACCCTCTAATGAAAAACTGTTTTTT	CASFTSPSNEKLFF
NA	TRBD2	TRBV13	16	TRBJ2-1	TGTGCCAGCAGCTTATTGGGGCGGGGGGGCGAAAATGAGCAGTTCTTC	CASSLLGRGGENEQFF
NA	TRBD1	TRBV28	14	TRBJ1-5	TGTGCCAGCGGGACAGGGGGTGGCAATCAGCCCCAGCATTTT	CASGTGGGNQPQHF
NA	NA	TRBV30	13	TRBJ2-5	TGTGCCTGGACACGACCCTTGCCGGGGACCCAGTACTTC	CAWTRPLPGTQYF
few	TRBD1	TRBV5-4	16	TRBJ2-7	TGTGCCAGCAGCCCCTCCGGGGACAGGTCAAGACACGAGCAGTACTTC	CASSPSGDRSRHEQYF
NA	TRBD2	TRBV14	14	TRBJ2-3	TGTGCCAGCAACCCTAGCGGGATAAGGGGTACGCAGTATTTT	CASNPSGIRGTQYF
NA	NA	TRBV5-1	16	TRBJ2-3	TGCGCCAGCAGCACGGTTCGACAGAGTAGCACAGATACGCAGTATTTT	CASSTVRQSSTDTQYF
NA	TRBD2	TRBV7-9	18	TRBJ2-3	TGTGCCAGCAGCTACTCTAAGCGGGGACTTTCTCGCACAGATACGCAGTATTTT	CASSYSKRGLSRTDTQYF
once	NA	TRBV30	16	TRBJ1-1	TGTGCCTGGAGTGTCGAGGGGCGGGGCTGGAACACTGAAGCTTTCTTT	CAWSVEGRGWNTEAFF
NA	TRBD2	TRBV7-8	17	TRBJ2-5	TGTGCCAGCAGCCCCCCGGGACTAGCGGGAGGAGAAGAGACCCAGTACTTC	CASSPPGLAGGEETQYF
NA	TRBD1	TRBV30	14	TRBJ2-1	TGTGCCTGGTGTCGGGACAGCTCATACAATGAGCAGTTCTTC	CAWCRDSSYNEQFF
NA	NA	TRBV4-1	16	TRBJ2-3	TGCGCCAGCAGCCAAGGTCTAGCGTTGCAGTCAGATACGCAGTATTTT	CASSQGLALQSDTQYF
few	NA	TRBV5-6	16	TRBJ2-5	TGTGCCAGCAGCTTACTGAGGTTGTTGAGGAGGGAGACCCAGTACTTC	CASSLLRLLRRETQYF
NA	NA	TRBV6-6	16	TRBJ2-2	TGTGCCAGCAGCAAATCTAAGGGACAGAACACCGGGGAGCTGTTTTTT	CASSKSKGQNTGELFF
NA	NA	TRBV28	13	TRBJ1-1	TGTGCCAGCAGTATACCGGGACAAATAGAAGCTTTCTTT	CASSIPGQIEAFF
NA	NA	TRBV5-1	16	TRBJ2-7	TGCGCCAGCAGCGCGTCGGGCGGGCGTAGCTCCTACGAGCAGTACTTC	CASSASGGRSSYEQYF
NA	NA	TRBV9	18	TRBJ1-2	TGTGCCAGCAAACCCGGGGGGGACGTGCCGGGGTATATGCGTGGCTACACCTTC	CASKPGGDVPGYMRGYTF
NA	TRBD1	TRBV28	15	TRBJ1-3	TGTGCCAGCAGTTTCACAGGGGGCCGAAGGAACACCATATATTTT	CASSFTGGRRNTIYF
NA	NA	TRBV5-4	13	TRBJ2-5	TGTGCCAGCAGCTCCGGACAAGGGGAGACCCAGTACTTC	CASSSGQGETQYF
NA	NA	TRBV6-1	12	TRBJ1-1	TGTGCCAGCAGTGAATGGGGACGGGGGGCTTTCTTT	CASSEWGRGAFF
once	TRBD1	TRBV28	21	TRBJ1-6	TGTGCCAGCAGTTTAATCGAATTGGGACAGACCCTGAGCTCCTATAATTCACCCCTCCACTTT	CASSLIELGQTLSSYNSPLHF
NA	NA	TRBV18	14	TRBJ1-5	TGTGCCAGCTCACCCGGAGGATCTGTTCAGCCCCAGCATTTT	CASSPGGSVQPQHF
few	NA	TRBV30	13	TRBJ2-2	TGTGCCTGGAGGGGACAGAACACCGGGGAGCTGTTTTTT	CAWRGQNTGELFF
NA	TRBD2	TRBV27	13	TRBJ2-1	TGTGCCAGCCGACTAGCGGGAGCCAATGAGCAGTTCTTC	CASRLAGANEQFF
NA	TRBD1	TRBV10-3	17	TRBJ1-4	TGTGCCTCCAGCTCCGGGACAGGGGGGTCGCGGGCTGAAAAACTGTTTTTT	CASSSGTGGSRAEKLFF
NA	NA	TRBV19	15	TRBJ2-7	TGTGCCAGTAGTATCGGTCAGGCGGGATCCTACGAGCAGTACTTC	CASSIGQAGSYEQYF
NA	TRBD2	TRBV28	16	TRBJ2-5	TGTGCCAGCAGTACCCTGATCGCGGGAGGGGCAGAGACCCAGTACTTC	CASSTLIAGGAETQYF
NA	NA	TRBV9	15	TRBJ2-1	TGTGCCAGCAGCGGTGACGGAGAGTCCTACAATGAGCAGTTCTTC	CASSGDGESYNEQFF
once	NA	TRBV7-9	13	TRBJ2-5	TGTGCCAGCAGCTTTACGGGGCAAGAGACCCAGTACTTC	CASSFTGQETQYF
NA	TRBD1	TRBV6-5	16	TRBJ1-1	TGTGCCAGCAGTTACTCGACAGGGGGCGGAAGGACTGAAGCTTTCTTT	CASSYSTGGGRTEAFF
NA	NA	TRBV7-9	13	TRBJ1-4	TGTGCCAGCAGCAACCGAGGGGGTGAAAAACTGTTTTTT	CASSNRGGEKLFF
NA	TRBD2	TRBV2	20	TRBJ2-3	TGTGCCAGCAGTGGGTGGGGGCAGGGACTAGCTCCGACGGGAACAGATACGCAGTATTTT	CASSGWGQGLAPTGTDTQYF
NA	NA	TRBV7-8	13	TRBJ2-2	TGTGCCAGCAGCTTAGTGTCGAGCGGGGAGCTGTTTTTT	CASSLVSSGELFF
NA	TRBD2	TRBV5-8	17	TRBJ2-1	TGTGCCAGCAGCTTGGTAGCGGGAGGGCTGACCTACAATGAGCAGTTCTTC	CASSLVAGGLTYNEQFF
few	TRBD2	TRBV29-1	14	TRBJ2-5	TGCAGCGCCCGAATAGCGGGGAGGGCAGAGACCCAGTACTTC	CSARIAGRAETQYF
NA	TRBD1	TRBV30	14	TRBJ1-2	TGTGCCTGGAGTGGGGACAGGGGGCATGGTGGCTACACCTTC	CAWSGDRGHGGYTF
once	NA	TRBV2	11	TRBJ2-5	TGTGCCAGCAGGCGGAAAGAGACCCAGTACTTC	CASRRKETQYF
NA	TRBD1	TRBV25-1	14	TRBJ1-1	TGTGCCAGTAGACGACAGGGCTGGAACACTGAAGCTTTCTTT	CASRRQGWNTEAFF
few	NA	TRBV27	13	TRBJ2-7	TGTGCGTCAGGTAGTCGCTCCATGGACGAGCAGTACTTC	CASGSRSMDEQYF
few	NA	TRBV2	15	TRBJ1-1	TGTGCCAGCAGGCTATCGGCTCTCGGGATGATTGAAGCTTTCTTT	CASRLSALGMIEAFF
NA	TRBD1	TRBV6-1	14	TRBJ2-7	TGTGCCAGCAGTGTGAAGACAGGGCAAAGCGAGCAGTACTTC	CASSVKTGQSEQYF
NA	TRBD1	TRBV5-1	13	TRBJ2-1	TGCGCCAGCAGCTTGGGACAGGGGCATGAGCAGTTCTTC	CASSLGQGHEQFF
NA	TRBD2	TRBV6-5	15	TRBJ2-7	TGTGCCAGCAGTTCTAGCGGGGGCCCAACCTACGAGCAGTACTTC	CASSSSGGPTYEQYF
few	TRBD1	TRBV4-1	15	TRBJ1-4	TGCGCCAGCAGCCAGGACGGACAGGGAAAAGAAAAACTGTTTTTT	CASSQDGQGKEKLFF
medium-sized	TRBD2	TRBV5-1	15	TRBJ2-3	TGCGCCAGCACCAGCGGGACTAGCCCATGGGATACGCAGTATTTT	CASTSGTSPWDTQYF